The 29 T cell receptor beta chains presented below share a single source sample, sequenced in a study of T cells in Graves' hyperthyroidism and ophthalmopathy. Authors of the study amplified TCR beta CDR3 regions from RNA transcripts. RT-PCR in the first round (using the HTBI primer set) targeted the TCR CDR3. TCRdb re-called the multiplex PCR reads through MiXCR, storing one row per CDR3 protein. The profile covers more than 300,000 distinct CDR3 sequences, with approximately 15% appearing a single time and 11% taken by the ten largest. What was sequenced was blood. The receptors here all came from a woman aged 55-70 years with Graves' hyperthyroidism.

There are a few counts of this clonotype. The rearrangement links TRBV9 to TRBJ2-5; unclear D gene. The germline gives CDR1 SGDLS, CDR2 YYNGEE. V gave up 0 bases and J gave up 2 bases, with 8 bases separating them. This CDR3 region has 14 residues. CDR3 DNA sequence: TGTGCCAGCAGCGTAGAGGGCTCTCAAGAGACCCAGTACTTC. The encoded protein is CASSVEGSQETQYF.

This clonotype was detected many times. The genes are TRBV7-9 and TRBJ2-7; D gene unclear. Trimming stripped 4 bases from V and 3 bases from J, with 4 bases between. The CDR3 is 11 residues long. Germline V gene sequence: CDR1 SEHNR, CDR2 FQNEAQ (reference sequence). Written as DNA, the CDR3 is TGTGCCAGCAGCTCTAACTACGAGCAGTACTTC. It codes for CASSSNYEQYF.

This clonotype was observed many times. This chain joins TRBV30 and TRBJ2-7; 8 nucleotides align to TRBD1. V dropped 2 bases and J dropped 10; count of bases not matched to a gene: 16. This CDR3 is 15 amino acids long. The V gene's germline CDR1 is GTSNPN and CDR2 SVGIG (reference sequence). The CDR3 nucleotides read TGTGCCTGGAGTATGGGTCAGGGGGCTTCGACGCGACAGTACTTC. This sequence encodes CAWSMGQGASTRQYF.

This clonotype has ten or more counts. V gene TRBV27 combines with J gene TRBJ1-5; no definite D call. The germline gives CDR1 MNHEY, CDR2 SMNVEV (reference sequence). The CDR3 covers 12 residues. The ends were cut back, 8 bases at V and 2 bases at J, with 7 bases in the middle. The CDR3 DNA sequence: TGTGCCAGCGGAGCAGGCAATCAGCCCCAGCATTTT. Amino acid sequence: CASGAGNQPQHF.

At least ten counts were recorded for this clonotype. The chain employs TRBV9 and TRBJ2-7; weak D call: TRBD2 (5 bases). Germline CDR1 is SGDLS and CDR2 is YYNGEE. Deletions cut 4 bases from V and 6 bases from J, with 17 bases between. CDR3 size: 14 residues. DNA of the CDR3: TGTGCCAGCAGCCCTCGACCCCTAGGGAGCGAGCAGTACTTC. This translates into CASSPRPLGSEQYF.

This clonotype has only a few counts. V usage is TRBV7-8 and J usage is TRBJ2-6; 7 positions match TRBD1. The germline V gene has CDR1 SGHVS and CDR2 FQNEAQ. V dropped 4 bases and J dropped 5; count of bases not matched to a gene: 8. The CDR3 runs to 16 residues. CDR3 sequence reads: CASSSRQGERANVLTF. In DNA, the CDR3 is TGTGCCAGCAGCTCTAGACAGGGAGAGAGGGCCAACGTCCTGACTTTC.

Notes on this clonotype: This may stem from a read error, because a much larger clone lies one nucleotide away. V usage is TRBV5-1 and J usage is TRBJ2-1; D uncertain. In germline, CDR1 is SGHRS, CDR2 YFSETQ. The CDR3 has 13 amino acids. Between the trimmed V and J ends, which lost 3 bases and 7 bases, there was a span of 11 bases. CDR3 in amino acids: CASSSPNGNEQFF. As DNA, the CDR3 is TGCGCCAGCAGCTCCCCGAATGGGAATGAGCAGTTCTTC.

This clonotype was picked up many times. The chain combines TRBV7-9 with TRBJ2-2; the match to TRBD2 covers 7 bases. V was pared by 2 bases and J by 4 bases, with 4 bases of the junction left unmatched. The CDR3 covers 15 residues. Germline-derived CDR1 and CDR2 are SEHNR and FQNEAQ (reference sequence). The CDR3 DNA reads as TGTGCCAGCAGCTTACGCGGGAGCCCCACCGGGGAGCTGTTTTTT. Translated: CASSLRGSPTGELFF.

There are many counts of this clonotype. V and J are TRBV11-3 and TRBJ2-3; D call uncertain. The V end lost 5 bases, the J end lost 3 bases, and 18 bases lay between the germline ends. CDR3 length: 16 amino acids. Germline lookup yields CDR1 SGHNT and CDR2 YENEEA. The DNA for the CDR3 is TGTGCCAGCAGCCATGGCCAGCGCGAGAGGACAGATACGCAGTATTTT. Protein: CASSHGQRERTDTQYF. Variable domain in full (rest from reference TRBV11-3 and TRBJ2-3): EAGVVQSPRYKIIEKKQPVAFWCNPISGHNTLYWYLQNLGQGPELLIRYENEEAVDDSQLPKDRFSAERLKGVDSTLKIQPAELGDSAVYLCASSHGQRERTDTQYFGPGTRLTVL.

This chain links TRBV9 with TRBJ2-2; TRBD1 matches 7 bases. V trimming: 4 bases; J trimming: 1 base; junction bases outside the gene matches: 13. This CDR3 has 18 amino acids. CDR1 and CDR2 from the germline V gene are SGDLS and YYNGEE. CDR3 DNA sequence: TGTGCCAGCAGCCCTGAGTCCCGGGACAGCCTGAACACCGGGGAGCTGTTTTTT. This sequence encodes CASSPESRDSLNTGELFF.

The chain couples TRBV11-2 to TRBJ2-1; TRBD2 aligns across 7 bases. This CDR3 is 15 amino acids long. V gave up 0 bases and J gave up 7 bases; unmatched junction bases: 6. Germline CDR1 SGHAT, CDR2 FQNNGV. For the CDR3, the DNA is TGTGCCAGCAGCTTAGAGGGCGGGAGCTGGAATGAGCAGTTCTTC. This encodes CASSLEGGSWNEQFF.

The gene calls are TRBV9 and TRBJ2-2; D may match TRBD1 or TRBD2 (6 bases each). Germline assignment: CDR1 SGDLS and CDR2 YYNGEE. The length of the CDR3 is 17 residues. V was shortened by 4 bases and J by 6 bases, with 22 bases between the two germline ends. The CDR3 sequence is CASSPRGDVSIAGELFF. CDR3 DNA: TGTGCCAGCAGCCCAAGGGGGGACGTATCCATAGCCGGGGAGCTGTTTTTT.

V gene TRBV20-1 combines with J gene TRBJ1-1; D unresolved. There are 14 residues in the CDR3. Per the germline V gene, CDR1 is DFQATT and CDR2 is SNEGSKA (reference sequence). The ends were cut back, 5 bases at V and 2 bases at J, with 15 bases in the middle. Here the CDR3 reads CSARHATDNTEAFF. The CDR3 DNA follows: TGCAGTGCTCGTCATGCTACAGATAACACTGAAGCTTTCTTT.

The chain couples TRBV2 to TRBJ1-5; D gene unclear. The CDR3 runs to 14 residues. The germline V and J ends were trimmed by 7 bases and 11 bases, with 21 bases remaining between them. Germline assignment: CDR1 SNHLY and CDR2 FYNNEI. The CDR3 DNA reads TGTGCCAGCAACCCCCGTGTCGGCGGGCGGTCCCAGCATTTT. Amino acid sequence: CASNPRVGGRSQHF.

Many counts were recorded for this clonotype. The chain couples TRBV28 to TRBJ1-5; D remains ambiguous. Germline V gene data show CDR1 as MDHEN and CDR2 as SYDVKM. CDR3 length: 14 amino acids. Trimming left V 1 base short and J 5 bases short, with 9 bases between. DNA of the CDR3: TGTGCCAGCAGTTTATATTTAGGGTATCAGCCCCAGCATTTT. This codes for CASSLYLGYQPQHF.

This clonotype was seen ten or more times. This sequence joins TRBV2 and TRBJ1-5, with 10 bases matching TRBD1. Trimming cost V 4 bases and J 7 bases; bases outside gene matches: 10. This CDR3 is 16 amino acids long. CDR1 and CDR2 (germline): SNHLY, FYNNEI. In DNA, the CDR3 is TGTGCCAGCAGTGTGGCCGGGACAGGGGTTTACCAGCCCCAGCATTTT. Amino acids: CASSVAGTGVYQPQHF.

In this sample, this clonotype turned up a few times. This rearrangement joins TRBV11-3 to TRBJ2-5; D could derive from TRBD1 or TRBD2 (6 bases each). The CDR3 consists of 13 residues. Looked up from germline, CDR1 is SGHNT and CDR2 is YENEEA. Trimming removed 7 bases from V and 9 bases from J, with 18 bases in between. CDR3 in amino acids: CASTLRGDVAQYF. The DNA of the CDR3 is TGTGCCAGCACCCTGAGGGGGGACGTGGCCCAGTACTTC.

J is TRBJ1-2 and V is TRBV9; D is perhaps TRBD1 (5 bases). The CDR3 sequence is 15 residues long. With 6 bases removed from V and 6 bases from J, the gap between germline ends came to 21 bases. CDR1 is SGDLS and CDR2 is YYNGEE in the germline V gene. The CDR3, as DNA: TGTGCCAGCAACAGACACGGGACGTCCGATAATGGCTACACCTTC. The encoded protein is CASNRHGTSDNGYTF.

This clonotype was detected many times. The chain has TRBV9 and TRBJ1-2; D uncertain. Germline V gene sequence: CDR1 SGDLS, CDR2 YYNGEE. The V end was cut by 3 bases, the J end by 1 base, with 10 bases between. CDR3 size: 14 residues. CDR3 nucleotides: TGTGCCAGCAGCGCCTCAGACAATAACTATGGCTACACCTTC. This codes for CASSASDNNYGYTF.

There are many counts of this clonotype. The chain combines TRBV2 with TRBJ2-7; D is possibly TRBD2 (6 bases). Trimming pared 8 bases from V and 0 bases from J, leaving 8 bases between. The CDR3 loop spans 12 amino acids. Germline CDR1 is SNHLY and CDR2 is FYNNEI. In DNA, the CDR3 is TGTGCCAGCGGGACTGGCTCCTACGAGCAGTACTTC. Translating gives CASGTGSYEQYF.

The rearrangement joins TRBV6-1 to TRBJ2-3; the D gene is possibly TRBD2 (6 bases). This CDR3 region has 14 residues. With 5 bases removed from V and 4 bases from J, the gap between germline ends came to 13 bases. CDR1 MNHNS and CDR2 SASEGT come from the germline V gene. The CDR3 sequence: CASSPGLSADTQYF. CDR3 coding DNA: TGTGCCAGCAGTCCGGGACTCTCGGCAGATACGCAGTATTTT.

This clonotype occurred many times. This chain links TRBV3-1 with TRBJ2-1; a possible D gene is TRBD2 (5 bases). The CDR3 covers 15 residues. Trimming pared 0 bases from V and 3 bases from J, leaving 9 bases between. Germline V lookup: CDR1 LGHDT, CDR2 YNNKEL (reference sequence). CDR3 DNA: TGTGCCAGCAGCCAAGACTCGGGAAGCTACAATGAGCAGTTCTTC. It yields the protein CASSQDSGSYNEQFF.

This clonotype came up many times. The CDR3 loop reads CASTVGGAASNQPQHF. The CDR3 DNA follows: TGTGCCAGCACGGTGGGCGGGGCAGCGAGCAATCAGCCCCAGCATTTT. This chain uses TRBV28 with TRBJ1-5; D is possibly TRBD1 (5 bases). The CDR3 has 16 amino acids. The germline V gene encodes CDR1 MDHEN and CDR2 SYDVKM. Between the trimmed V and J ends, which lost 7 bases and 1 base, there was a span of 17 bases.

This clonotype was found many times. The chain combines TRBV5-1 with TRBJ2-7, with TRBD1 matching over 11 bases. The ends lost 1 base at V and 5 bases at J; junction bases unmatched: 8. This CDR3 region has 16 residues. The V gene's germline CDR1 is SGHRS and CDR2 YFSETQ. As DNA, the CDR3 is TGCGCCAGCAGCTTGATCGGTAGGACAGGGGGCCACGAGCAGTACTTC. Translating gives CASSLIGRTGGHEQYF.

The genes are TRBV7-9 and TRBJ1-2, with D hard to call. This CDR3 comprises 13 residues. V lost 4 bases, J lost 3 bases, and 9 bases lay in between. Germline-derived CDR1 and CDR2 are SEHNR and FQNEAQ (reference sequence). As DNA, the CDR3 is TGTGCCAGCAGCTCCTCGTCCCACTATGGCTACACCTTC. It translates to CASSSSSHYGYTF.

This clonotype was observed many times. The gene calls are TRBV18 and TRBJ1-2; D might be TRBD1 (6 bases). Germline-derived CDR1 and CDR2 are KGHSH and LQKENI. The CDR3 has 14 amino acids. V lost 6 bases and J lost 0, with 11 bases in between. The CDR3 sequence is CASSSDRSNYGYTF. DNA for the CDR3: TGTGCCAGCTCTTCGGACAGATCTAACTATGGCTACACCTTC.

This clonotype was counted ten times or more. The chain's CDR3 is CASSPTTLNTEAFF. DNA of the CDR3: TGTGCCAGCAGCCCGACGACTTTGAACACTGAAGCTTTCTTT. The chain joins TRBV12-3 or TRBV12-4 to TRBJ1-1, with no clear D. Trimming removed 6 bases from V and 0 bases from J, with 11 bases in between. The CDR3 covers 14 residues.

In its sample, this clonotype was seen many times. The V gene is TRBV3-1, the J gene TRBJ2-7, with 7 bases aligning to TRBD2. Per germline, CDR1 LGHDT and CDR2 YNNKEL (reference sequence). CDR3 length equals 18 residues. J was trimmed by 3 bases and V by 0 bases; bases with no gene match: 14. The CDR3 DNA reads TGTGCCAGCAGCCAAGATCGGGCTAGCGGCATTTCCTACTACGAGCAGTACTTC. Translated: CASSQDRASGISYYEQYF.

This clonotype has a handful of counts. The chain joins TRBV6-5 to TRBJ2-1; D remains ambiguous. V shed 2 bases and J shed 7 bases, with 12 bases lying between them. The CDR3 length is 14 residues. In germline, CDR1 is MNHEY, CDR2 SVGAGI. This chain's CDR3 is CASSYTSGRNEQFF. The CDR3 DNA is TGTGCCAGCAGTTACACTTCTGGGCGGAATGAGCAGTTCTTC.